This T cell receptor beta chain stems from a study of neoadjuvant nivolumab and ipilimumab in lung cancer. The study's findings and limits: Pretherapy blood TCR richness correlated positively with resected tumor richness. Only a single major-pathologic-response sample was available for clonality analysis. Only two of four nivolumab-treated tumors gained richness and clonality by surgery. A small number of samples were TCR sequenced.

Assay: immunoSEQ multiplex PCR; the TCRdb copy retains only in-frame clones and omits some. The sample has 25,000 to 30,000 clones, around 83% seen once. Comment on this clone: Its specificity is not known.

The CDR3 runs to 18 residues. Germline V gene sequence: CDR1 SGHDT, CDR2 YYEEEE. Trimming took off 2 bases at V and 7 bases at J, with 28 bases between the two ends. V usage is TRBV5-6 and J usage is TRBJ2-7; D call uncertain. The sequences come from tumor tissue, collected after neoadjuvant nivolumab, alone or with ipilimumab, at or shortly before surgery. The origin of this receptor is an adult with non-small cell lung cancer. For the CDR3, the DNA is TGTGCCAGCAGCTTTCCCGTCGGTCGAACATACTCCCTACGAGAGCAGTACTTC. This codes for CASSFPVGRTYSLREQYF.